Below, one T cell receptor beta chain is given with its context. Its cognate antigen is unknown. Everyone who donated was a healthy bone marrow donor. Though nominally healthy at sampling, donors likely had unrecorded immune exposures. The data were taken from a study of cytomegalovirus exposure and HLA in healthy donors. Notes on the study in general: Later findings reportedly placed an Asian-associated ancestry cluster below the roughly 690-donor mean for N-insertions.

PCR involved 60 Vbeta and 13 Jbeta primers. Study processing details: Later, an analysis found tens of millions of unique TCR beta chains, and 8.5 million to 12 million of these were shared. TCRdb keeps only in-frame clones here, not all; method: immunoSEQ multiplex PCR. The DNA gave D and trimming, while V, J and clone size come from that table. Of some 150,000 clones listed, around three quarters are singletons. The sequencing input was PBMCs. This sequence was found in a man aged 35-49 years in good health and CMV-seropositive.

The CDR3 region is CASSLLATPYEQYF. As DNA, the CDR3 is TGTGCCAGCAGCTTACTAGCGACTCCCTACGAGCAGTACTTC. J is TRBJ2-7 and V is TRBV5-6; 7 bases are a match to TRBD2. With V trimmed by 2 bases and J by 2 bases, 4 bases remained unmatched. This CDR3 region has 14 residues. CDR1 and CDR2 (germline): SGHDT, YYEEEE.